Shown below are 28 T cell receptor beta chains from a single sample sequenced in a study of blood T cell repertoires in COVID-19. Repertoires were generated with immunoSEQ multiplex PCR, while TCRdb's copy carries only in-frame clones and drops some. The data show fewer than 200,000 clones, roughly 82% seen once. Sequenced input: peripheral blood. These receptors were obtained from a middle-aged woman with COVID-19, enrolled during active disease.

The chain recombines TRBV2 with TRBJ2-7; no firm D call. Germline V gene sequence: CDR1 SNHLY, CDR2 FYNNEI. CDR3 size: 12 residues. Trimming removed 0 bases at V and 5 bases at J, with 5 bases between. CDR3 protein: CASSEAQNEQYF. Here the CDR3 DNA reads TGTGCCAGCAGTGAAGCTCAGAACGAGCAGTACTTC.

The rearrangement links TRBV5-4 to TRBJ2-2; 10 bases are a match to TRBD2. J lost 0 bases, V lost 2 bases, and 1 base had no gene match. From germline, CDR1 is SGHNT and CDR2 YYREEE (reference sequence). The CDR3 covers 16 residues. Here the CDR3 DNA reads TGTGCCAGCAGCTTACTAGCGGGGACGAACACCGGGGAGCTGTTTTTT. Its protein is CASSLLAGTNTGELFF.

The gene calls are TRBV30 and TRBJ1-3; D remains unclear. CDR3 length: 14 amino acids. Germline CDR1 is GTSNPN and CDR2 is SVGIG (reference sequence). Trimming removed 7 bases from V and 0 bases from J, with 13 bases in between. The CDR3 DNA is TGTGCCTCGGCGGCGGGTCACTCTGGAAACACCATATATTTT. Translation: CASAAGHSGNTIYF.

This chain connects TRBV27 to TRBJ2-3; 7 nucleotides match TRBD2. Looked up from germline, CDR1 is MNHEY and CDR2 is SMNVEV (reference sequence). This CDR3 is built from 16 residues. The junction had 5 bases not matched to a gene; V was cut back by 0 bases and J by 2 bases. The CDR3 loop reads CASSLSPSGTTDTQYF. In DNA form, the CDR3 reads TGTGCCAGCAGTTTATCCCCTAGCGGTACCACAGATACGCAGTATTTT.

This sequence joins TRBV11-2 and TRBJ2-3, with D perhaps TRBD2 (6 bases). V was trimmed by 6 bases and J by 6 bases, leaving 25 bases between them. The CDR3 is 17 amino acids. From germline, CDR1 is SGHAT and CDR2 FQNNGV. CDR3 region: CASSRLLGSVLGDTQYF. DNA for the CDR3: TGTGCCAGCAGTAGGCTCCTCGGGAGCGTCCTAGGGGATACGCAGTATTTT.

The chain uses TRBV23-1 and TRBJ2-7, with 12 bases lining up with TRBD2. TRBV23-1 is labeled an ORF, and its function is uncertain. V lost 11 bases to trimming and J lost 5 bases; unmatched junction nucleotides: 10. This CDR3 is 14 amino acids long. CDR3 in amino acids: CAAASGRAPDEQYF. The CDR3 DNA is TGCGCCGCAGCTAGCGGGAGGGCTCCTGACGAGCAGTACTTC.

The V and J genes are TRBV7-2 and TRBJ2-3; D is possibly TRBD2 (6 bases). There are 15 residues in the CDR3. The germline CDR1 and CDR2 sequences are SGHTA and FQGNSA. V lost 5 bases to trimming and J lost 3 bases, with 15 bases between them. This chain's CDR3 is CASSPGGRPTDTQYF. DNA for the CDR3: TGTGCCAGCAGCCCAGGAGGGAGGCCTACAGATACGCAGTATTTT.

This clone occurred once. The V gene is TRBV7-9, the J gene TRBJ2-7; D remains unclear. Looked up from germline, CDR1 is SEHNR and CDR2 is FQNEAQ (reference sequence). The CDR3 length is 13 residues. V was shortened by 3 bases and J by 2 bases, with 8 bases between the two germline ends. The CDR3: CASSFSNAYEQYV. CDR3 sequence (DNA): TGTGCCAGCAGCTTTTCTAATGCCTACGAGCAGTACGTC.

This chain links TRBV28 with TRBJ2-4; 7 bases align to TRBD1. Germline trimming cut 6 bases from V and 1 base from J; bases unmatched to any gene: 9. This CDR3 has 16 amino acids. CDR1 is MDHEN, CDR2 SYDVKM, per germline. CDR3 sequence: CASRGAEGAAKNIQYF. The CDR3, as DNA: TGTGCCAGCAGAGGGGCCGAGGGGGCGGCCAAAAACATTCAGTACTTC.

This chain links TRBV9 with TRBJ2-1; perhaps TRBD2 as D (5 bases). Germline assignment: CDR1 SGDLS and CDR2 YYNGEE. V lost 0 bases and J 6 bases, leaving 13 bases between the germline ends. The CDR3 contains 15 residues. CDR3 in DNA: TGTGCCAGCAGCGTAGGAGGGATGCGAGCCAATGAGCAGTTCTTC. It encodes CASSVGGMRANEQFF.

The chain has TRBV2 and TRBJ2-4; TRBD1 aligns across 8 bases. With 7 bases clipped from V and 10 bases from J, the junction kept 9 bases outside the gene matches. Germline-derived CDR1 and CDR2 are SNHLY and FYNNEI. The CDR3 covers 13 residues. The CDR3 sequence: CASNARDRRIQYF. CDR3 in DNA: TGTGCCAGCAATGCAAGGGACAGGAGGATTCAGTACTTC.

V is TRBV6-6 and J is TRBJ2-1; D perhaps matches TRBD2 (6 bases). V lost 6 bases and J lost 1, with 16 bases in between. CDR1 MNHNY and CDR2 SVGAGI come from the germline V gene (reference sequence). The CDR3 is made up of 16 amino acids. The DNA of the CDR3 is TGTGCCAGCAGCAGCCCACGGGCGGGGTCCTACAATGAGCAGTTCTTC. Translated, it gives CASSSPRAGSYNEQFF.

CDR3 sequence (DNA): TGTGCCAGCAGAGGGGCGAACACTGAAGCTTTCTTT. Translated, it gives CASRGANTEAFF. V is TRBV6-5 and J is TRBJ1-1; D might be TRBD1 (5 bases). The CDR3 extends over 12 amino acids. CDR1 is MNHEY and CDR2 is SVGAGI in the germline V gene. Trimming left V 6 bases short and J 1 base short, with 6 bases between.

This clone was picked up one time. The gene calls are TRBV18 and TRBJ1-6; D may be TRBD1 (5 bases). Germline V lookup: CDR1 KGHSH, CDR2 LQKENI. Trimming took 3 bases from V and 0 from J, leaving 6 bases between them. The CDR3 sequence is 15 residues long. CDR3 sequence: CASSPTDSYNSPLHF. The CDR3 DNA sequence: TGTGCCAGCTCACCGACAGACTCCTATAATTCACCCCTCCACTTT.

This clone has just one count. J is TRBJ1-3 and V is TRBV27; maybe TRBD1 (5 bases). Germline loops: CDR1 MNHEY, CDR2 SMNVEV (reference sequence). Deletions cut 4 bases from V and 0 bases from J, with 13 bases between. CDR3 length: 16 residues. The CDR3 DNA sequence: TGTGCCAGCAGTTCCGGGGGATCGGACTCTGGAAACACCATATATTTT. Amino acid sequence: CASSSGGSDSGNTIYF.

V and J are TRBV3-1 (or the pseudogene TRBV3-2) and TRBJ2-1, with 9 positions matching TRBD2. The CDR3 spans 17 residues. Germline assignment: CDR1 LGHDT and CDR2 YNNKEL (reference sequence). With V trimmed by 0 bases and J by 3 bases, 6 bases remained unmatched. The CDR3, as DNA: TGTGCCAGCAGCCAAGATGCGGTAGCGGGGGTCTACAATGAGCAGTTCTTC. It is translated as CASSQDAVAGVYNEQFF.

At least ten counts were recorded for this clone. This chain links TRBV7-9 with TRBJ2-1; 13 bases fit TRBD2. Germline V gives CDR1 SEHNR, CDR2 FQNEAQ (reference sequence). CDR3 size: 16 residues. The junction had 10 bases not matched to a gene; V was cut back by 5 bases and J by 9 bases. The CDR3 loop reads CASSTGTSGKTGEQFF. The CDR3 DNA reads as TGTGCCAGCAGCACTGGGACTAGCGGGAAAACTGGTGAGCAGTTCTTC. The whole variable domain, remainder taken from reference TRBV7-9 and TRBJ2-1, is DTGVSQNPRHKITKRGQNVTFRCDPISEHNRLYWYRQTLGQGPEFLTYFQNEAQLEKSRLLSDRFSAERPKGSFSTLEIQRTEQGDSAMYLCASSTGTSGKTGEQFFGPGTRLTVL.

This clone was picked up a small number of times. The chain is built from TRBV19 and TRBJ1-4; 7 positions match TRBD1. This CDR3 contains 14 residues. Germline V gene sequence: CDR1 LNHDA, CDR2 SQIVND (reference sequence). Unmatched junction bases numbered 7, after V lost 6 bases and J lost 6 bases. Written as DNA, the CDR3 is TGTGCCAGTAGCTTTCCGGGACAGTATGAAAAACTGTTTTTT. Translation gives CASSFPGQYEKLFF.

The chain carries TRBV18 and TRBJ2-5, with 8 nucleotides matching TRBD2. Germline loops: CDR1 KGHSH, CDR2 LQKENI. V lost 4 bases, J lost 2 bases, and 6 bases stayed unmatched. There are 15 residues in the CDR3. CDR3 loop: CASSRAGGPQETQYF. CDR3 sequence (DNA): TGTGCCAGCTCACGGGCGGGGGGCCCGCAAGAGACCCAGTACTTC.

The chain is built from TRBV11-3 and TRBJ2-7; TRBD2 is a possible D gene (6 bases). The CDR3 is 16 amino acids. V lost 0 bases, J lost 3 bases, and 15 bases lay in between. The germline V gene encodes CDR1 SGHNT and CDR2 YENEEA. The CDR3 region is CASSLETAPGDYEQYV. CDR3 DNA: TGTGCCAGCAGCTTAGAGACAGCCCCGGGGGACTACGAGCAGTACGTC.

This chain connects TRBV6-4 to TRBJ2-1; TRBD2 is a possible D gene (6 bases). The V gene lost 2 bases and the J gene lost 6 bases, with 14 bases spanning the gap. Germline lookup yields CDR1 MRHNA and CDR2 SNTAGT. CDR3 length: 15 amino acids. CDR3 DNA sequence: TGTGCCAGCAGTGACACCTCCGGGACTTTCAATGAGCAGTTCTTC. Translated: CASSDTSGTFNEQFF.

CDR3 protein: CASSYSTMRANSPLHF. CDR3 DNA sequence: TGTGCCAGCAGTTACTCGACGATGAGGGCGAATTCACCCCTCCACTTT. V and J are TRBV6-5 and TRBJ1-6; no reliable D call. V was cut by 0 bases and J by 7 bases, with 13 bases left in between. CDR1 MNHEY and CDR2 SVGAGI come from the germline V gene. This CDR3 is built from 16 residues.

The CDR3: CASSLGPGGPYEQYV. The CDR3 nucleotides are TGTGCCAGCAGCTTGGGACCGGGAGGTCCCTACGAGCAGTACGTC. The chain has TRBV7-8 and TRBJ2-7; 7 bases map to TRBD2. Germline-derived CDR1 and CDR2 are SGHVS and FQNEAQ. J gave up 2 bases and V 3 bases, and 7 bases lay outside the gene matches. There are 15 residues in the CDR3.

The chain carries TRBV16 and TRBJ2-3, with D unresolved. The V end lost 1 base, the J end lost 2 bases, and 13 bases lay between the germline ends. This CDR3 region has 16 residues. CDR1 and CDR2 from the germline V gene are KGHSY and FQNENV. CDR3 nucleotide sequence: TGTGCCAGCAGCCAATTGGGCAAGCCCAACACAGATACGCAGTATTTT. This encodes CASSQLGKPNTDTQYF.

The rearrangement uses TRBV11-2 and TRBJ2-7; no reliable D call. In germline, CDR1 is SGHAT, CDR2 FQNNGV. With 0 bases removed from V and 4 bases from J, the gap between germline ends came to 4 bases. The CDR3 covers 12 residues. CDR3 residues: CASSLDLYEQYF. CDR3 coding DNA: TGTGCCAGCAGCTTAGATCTGTACGAGCAGTACTTC.

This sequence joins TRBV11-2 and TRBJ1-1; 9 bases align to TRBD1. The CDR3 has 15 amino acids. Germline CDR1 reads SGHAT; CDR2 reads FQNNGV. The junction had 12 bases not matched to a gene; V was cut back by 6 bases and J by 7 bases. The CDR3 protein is CASRGKRTGVGEAFF. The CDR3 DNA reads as TGTGCCAGCAGGGGAAAACGGACAGGGGTTGGTGAAGCTTTCTTT.

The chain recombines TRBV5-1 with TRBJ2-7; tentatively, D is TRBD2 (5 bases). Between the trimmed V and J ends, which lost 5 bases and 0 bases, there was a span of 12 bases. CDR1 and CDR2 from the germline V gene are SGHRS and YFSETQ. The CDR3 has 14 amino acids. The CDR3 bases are TGCGCCAGCAGTGAGAGAGGGATCTCCTACGAGCAGTACTTC. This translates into CASSERGISYEQYF. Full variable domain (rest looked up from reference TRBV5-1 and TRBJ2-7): KAGVTQTPRYLIKTRGQQVTLSCSPISGHRSVSWYQQTPGQGLQFLFEYFSETQRNKGNFPGRFSGRQFSNSRSEMNVSTLELGDSALYLCASSERGISYEQYFGPGTRLTVT.

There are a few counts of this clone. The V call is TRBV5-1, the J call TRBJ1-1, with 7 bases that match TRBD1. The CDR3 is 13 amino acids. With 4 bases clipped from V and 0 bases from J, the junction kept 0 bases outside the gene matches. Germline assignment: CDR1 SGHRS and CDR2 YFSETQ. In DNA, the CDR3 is TGCGCCAGCAGCGACAGGGTGAACACTGAAGCTTTCTTT. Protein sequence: CASSDRVNTEAFF.